This TCR beta chain was identified during a study of vaccination effects on CD4 cells after COVID-19. The V end lost 2 bases, the J end lost 1 base, and 11 bases lay between the germline ends. The length of the CDR3 is 16 residues. Germline V CDR1 and CDR2: KGHSH, LQKENI. In regard to this clone: Its antigen remains unknown.

Antigen-specific CD4+ T cells were expanded with viral peptide pools in the ViraFEST assay before sequencing. Following 10 days of culture, CD4+ T cells were isolated. Vaccinated recipients, who were negative for nucleocapsid antibodies, had no history of SARS-CoV-2 infection. Clones were read by immunoSEQ multiplex PCR, and TCRdb kept only the in-frame ones, dropping some. The repertoire consists of around 71,000 clones, with around 72% occurring once and the leading ten covering about 4%. V gene TRBV18 combines with J gene TRBJ2-2, with D possibly matching TRBD1 (6 bases). The sequence derives from a human donor who received a COVID-19 vaccine. The sequenced sample was CD4+ T cells from PBMCs cultured with HCoV-OC43 spike peptides, obtained before COVID-19 vaccination. Subset noted: HCoV-OC43 spike overlapping peptide pool stimulation. CDR3 protein: CASSPETGKNTGELFF. The CDR3 DNA follows: TGTGCCAGCTCACCAGAGACAGGCAAGAACACCGGGGAGCTGTTTTTT.